This note documents a single T cell receptor (beta chain) sequence. Its cognate antigen is unknown. Distinct nucleotide sequences in the sample also encode this CDR3. Germline values: CDR1 LGHDT, CDR2 YNNKEL (reference sequence). V was clipped by 1 base and J by 4 bases, with 7 bases between them. The CDR3 extends over 13 amino acids. The data were taken from a study of T cell responses to AZD1222 COVID-19 vaccine. General study results and limits: Only six AZD1222 recipients tested seropositive at baseline. In all cases, repertoires were sampled only after the peak T cell response.

Sequenced by immunoSEQ multiplex PCR; TCRdb stores in-frame clones only, minus some. The data show roughly 200,000 clones, 90% to 95% seen once. The source was peripheral blood, collected 28 days after the second dose of the MenACWY control vaccine. The gene calls are TRBV3-1 (or the pseudogene TRBV3-2) and TRBJ1-1; possible D gene TRBD1, 6 bases. This sequence was found in an adult who received the MenACWY meningococcal vaccine as a control. The CDR3 sequence is CASSQVGGTEAFF. The CDR3 region has the DNA TGTGCCAGCAGCCAAGTAGGGGGCACTGAAGCTTTCTTT.